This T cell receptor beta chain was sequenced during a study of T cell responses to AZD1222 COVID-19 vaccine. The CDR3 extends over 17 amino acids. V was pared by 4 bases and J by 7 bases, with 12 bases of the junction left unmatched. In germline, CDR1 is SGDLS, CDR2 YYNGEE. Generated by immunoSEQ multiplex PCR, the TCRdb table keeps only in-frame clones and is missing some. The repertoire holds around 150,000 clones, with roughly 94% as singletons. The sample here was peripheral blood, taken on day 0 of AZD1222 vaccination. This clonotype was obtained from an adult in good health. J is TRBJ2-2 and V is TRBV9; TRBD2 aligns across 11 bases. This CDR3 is CASSPELAGGPLGELFF. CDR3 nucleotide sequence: TGTGCCAGCAGCCCAGAATTAGCGGGGGGGCCCCTCGGGGAGCTGTTTTTT.